The present T cell receptor (beta chain) was sequenced within a study of blood T cells in healthy people across ages. Turning to the study itself: About one barcoded beta molecule was captured per two T cells (by template switching).

The second PCR ran roughly 6 to 11 cycles with a sample-barcoded 5' primer and J-beta primers. Tagging of each cDNA molecule was performed by a template-switch adaptor with 12 random nucleotides. TCRdb itself ran the 5' RACE reads through MiXCR, one entry per CDR3 protein. This sample has about 1.6 million distinct CDR3 sequences, with 30% to 40% found just once. Germline V gene lookup returns CDR1 SEHNR and CDR2 FQNEAQ (reference sequence). V shed 5 bases and J shed 2 bases, with 13 bases lying between them. The CDR3 has 14 residues. V and J are TRBV7-9 and TRBJ2-7; D remains unclear. This receptor was obtained from a woman in her 30s in good health. Sequences were obtained from blood. The chain's CDR3 is CASSEDPSPYEQYF. CDR3 nucleotide sequence: TGTGCCAGCAGCGAAGACCCCAGCCCCTACGAGCAGTACTTC.